Sequencing of this T cell receptor beta chain was carried out in a study of T cell clones after liver transplantation. V lost 6 bases to trimming and J lost 7 bases; unmatched junction nucleotides: 12. This CDR3 has 16 amino acids. Germline V lookup: CDR1 MNHEY, CDR2 SMNVEV (reference sequence). Here immunoSEQ multiplex PCR was the method, and the copy in TCRdb shows in-frame clones only, minus some. The sample has 95,000 to 130,000 clones, 90% seen once; the top ten hold approximately 0.84%. The rearrangement links TRBV27 to TRBJ2-1, with TRBD2 identical over 10 bases. The clonotype was recovered from a human patient who received a liver transplant. Some T cells could come from the graft donor. The sample was CD4+ T cells from blood, taken 12 months after liver transplant. In DNA, the CDR3 is TGTGCCAGCAGCCGCGGGGTAGCGGGAGGTCGTAATGAGCAGTTCTTC. Amino acid sequence: CASSRGVAGGRNEQFF.